This T cell receptor (beta chain) derives from a study of regulatory T cells in long-lasting Graves disease. Study results and limitations: TCR diversity was lower in persistent Graves' patients than in newly diagnosed ones. Repertoires from persistent disease leaned toward TRBV28, TRBJ1-2 and TRBJ2-5.

This clonotype was counted between two and nine times. Antigen unknown. Noted time point: persistent/refractory GD, antithyroid drugs over 5 years with positive TRAb. PBMCs provided the RNA from which the TCR library was made. EDTA tubes received approximately 9 milliliters of drawn peripheral blood. Building the TCR beta libraries relied on iRepertoire HTBI primers, and CDR3 regions underwent Arm-PCR. In the source study's methods: Identification of gene segments yielded approximately 62 TRBV and about 14 TRBJ across samples. TCRdb reanalysed the multiplex PCR reads using MiXCR and keeps one entry per CDR3 protein. For this entry, the V and J calls and clone size follow TCRdb and not the study's own pipeline. Of about 470,000 distinct CDR3 sequences listed, roughly 20% are singletons. Looked up from germline, CDR1 is SGDLS and CDR2 is YYNGEE. The CDR3 sequence is 17 residues long. Trimming removed 0 bases at V and 4 bases at J, with 16 bases between.

The V gene is TRBV9, the J gene TRBJ2-2, with D perhaps matching TRBD1 (5 bases). Sequencing used peripheral blood mononuclear cells (PBMCs), obtained when the disease was refractory, from a patient treated with antithyroid drugs. This sequence was found in a female donor with Graves disease. The CDR3 spells CASSVDIGAPSTGELFF. CDR3 sequence (DNA): TGTGCCAGCAGCGTAGATATAGGGGCCCCAAGCACCGGGGAGCTGTTTTTT.